These T cell receptor beta chains were read from a single sample in a study of blood T cell repertoires in COVID-19. Profiling relied on immunoSEQ multiplex PCR, and the TCRdb table lists in-frame clones only, not all of them. The table has 200,000 to 250,000 clones, 82% seen once. Input material: peripheral blood. The receptors originated from a woman older than 75 with COVID-19, enrolled during active disease. Both conserved end residues are part of each CDR3. A D gene is named only where the DNA matches it firmly. Clone size is stated in some rows and not others, as once, few, many or a class when expanded.

CDR3: CASSGGGATEAFF; DNA: TGTGCCAGCAGTGGAGGGGGCGCGACTGAAGCTTTCTTT; D: TRBD1; V: TRBV3-1/TRBV3-2; J: TRBJ1-1; size: NA
CDR3: CASSYSLRAGGDNYEQYF; DNA: TGTGCCAGCAGTTACTCATTACGTGCCGGGGGTGATAATTACGAGCAGTACTTC; D: NA; V: TRBV6-2/TRBV6-3; J: TRBJ2-7; size: NA
CDR3: CASSFPARDRSGGGYTF; DNA: TGTGCCAGCAGCTTCCCAGCCAGAGACCGTTCAGGAGGTGGCTACACCTTC; D: NA; V: TRBV5-6; J: TRBJ1-2; size: few
CDR3: CASSESPTGYQKLFF; DNA: TGTGCCAGCAGTGAATCTCCGACAGGGTATCAAAAACTGTTTTTT; D: TRBD1; V: TRBV2; J: TRBJ1-4; size: NA
CDR3: CASGTQGAGQPQHF; DNA: TGTGCCAGCGGAACACAGGGGGCGGGGCAGCCCCAGCATTTT; D: TRBD1; V: TRBV6-6; J: TRBJ1-5; size: NA
CDR3: CASSVREANSPLHF; DNA: TGTGCCAGCAGCGTAAGGGAGGCTAATTCACCCCTCCACTTT; D: NA; V: TRBV9; J: TRBJ1-6; size: NA
CDR3: CASSLRGNQPQHF; DNA: TGTGCCAGCAGTTTGCGGGGAAATCAGCCCCAGCATTTT; D: NA; V: TRBV12-3/TRBV12-4; J: TRBJ1-5; size: NA
CDR3: CASSYSRQGKGNTIYF; DNA: TGTGCCAGCAGTTACTCGAGGCAGGGGAAGGGAAACACCATATATTTT; D: NA; V: TRBV6-5; J: TRBJ1-3; size: NA
CDR3: CASSHPQGVSGNTIYF; DNA: TGTGCCAGCAGCCACCCCCAGGGGGTCTCTGGAAACACCATATATTTT; D: TRBD1; V: TRBV7-9; J: TRBJ1-3; size: few
CDR3: CASSPGGGGETQYF; DNA: TGTGCCAGCAGCCCAGGGGGCGGAGGAGAGACCCAGTACTTC; D: TRBD1; V: TRBV7-3; J: TRBJ2-5; size: once
CDR3: CASSLSGSPYNEQFF; DNA: TGTGCCAGCAGCTTAAGCGGGAGTCCCTACAATGAGCAGTTCTTC; D: TRBD2; V: TRBV7-3; J: TRBJ2-1; size: NA
CDR3: CASNRQGGYEQYF; DNA: TGTGCCAGCAATCGACAGGGGGGCTACGAGCAGTACTTC; D: TRBD1; V: TRBV6-5; J: TRBJ2-7; size: NA
CDR3: CASSKAGFYEQYF; DNA: TGTGCCAGCAGCAAAGCCGGGTTCTACGAGCAGTACTTC; D: NA; V: TRBV21-1; J: TRBJ2-7; size: NA
CDR3: CASSLASSGANVLTF; DNA: TGTGCCAGCAGCTTGGCGAGCTCTGGGGCCAACGTCCTGACTTTC; D: NA; V: TRBV5-6; J: TRBJ2-6; size: NA
CDR3: CASRLPGQGNTEAFF; DNA: TGTGCCAGCAGGCTACCGGGACAGGGAAACACTGAAGCTTTCTTT; D: TRBD1; V: TRBV5-4; J: TRBJ1-1; size: NA
CDR3: CAISDGIRAEAFF; DNA: TGTGCCATCAGTGACGGGATTCGAGCTGAAGCTTTCTTT; D: NA; V: TRBV10-3; J: TRBJ1-1; size: NA
CDR3: CASSSAQGGNEQFF; DNA: TGCGCCAGCAGCTCCGCCCAGGGGGGCAATGAGCAGTTCTTC; D: NA; V: TRBV5-1; J: TRBJ2-1; size: NA
CDR3: CASHQGFGEKLFF; DNA: TGTGCCAGCCACCAGGGATTCGGTGAAAAACTGTTTTTT; D: NA; V: TRBV6-5; J: TRBJ1-4; size: NA
CDR3: CASSHPTREQMGQFF; DNA: TGTGCCAGCAGCCATCCGACTAGGGAACAGATGGGGCAGTTCTTC; D: NA; V: TRBV11-2; J: TRBJ2-1; size: NA
CDR3: CASSEIAAQNTEAFF; DNA: TGTGCCAGCAGTGAAATAGCAGCCCAGAACACTGAAGCTTTCTTT; D: NA; V: TRBV6-1; J: TRBJ1-1; size: NA
CDR3: CASSSPGGYTF; DNA: TGTGCCAGCAGTTCACCAGGGGGCTACACCTTC; D: NA; V: TRBV12-3/TRBV12-4; J: TRBJ1-2; size: NA
CDR3: CASTRFYGYTF; DNA: TGTGCCAGCACCCGGTTCTATGGCTACACCTTC; D: NA; V: TRBV2; J: TRBJ1-2; size: NA
CDR3: CASSEQGNSNTGELFF; DNA: TGTGCCAGCAGTGAGCAGGGCAATTCAAACACCGGGGAGCTGTTTTTT; D: NA; V: TRBV2; J: TRBJ2-2; size: once
CDR3: CSASGVAPPILNEQFF; DNA: TGCAGTGCTAGTGGGGTAGCGCCGCCAATCTTGAATGAGCAGTTCTTC; D: NA; V: TRBV20-1; J: TRBJ2-1; size: NA
CDR3: CASSITAFREPQHF; DNA: TGTGCCAGTAGTATTACGGCCTTTCGGGAGCCCCAGCATTTT; D: NA; V: TRBV19; J: TRBJ1-5; size: NA
CDR3: CAYRASGRAGQETQYF; DNA: TGTGCCTACCGGGCTAGCGGGAGGGCCGGACAAGAGACCCAGTACTTC; D: TRBD2; V: TRBV30; J: TRBJ2-5; size: NA
CDR3: CASSSAGVLTDTQYF; DNA: TGCGCCAGCAGCTCCGCAGGGGTCTTGACAGATACGCAGTATTTT; D: NA; V: TRBV5-1; J: TRBJ2-3; size: NA
CDR3: CASSLGREWGNIQYF; DNA: TGTGCCAGCAGCTTAGGGCGGGAGTGGGGCAACATTCAGTACTTC; D: TRBD2; V: TRBV7-2; J: TRBJ2-4; size: NA
CDR3: CASLGRLNSPLHF; DNA: TGTGCCAGCTTGGGGCGGCTGAATTCACCCCTCCACTTT; D: NA; V: TRBV6-5; J: TRBJ1-6; size: few
CDR3: CASRGQGAYNEQFF; DNA: TGCGCCAGCAGGGGACAGGGGGCCTACAATGAGCAGTTCTTC; D: TRBD1; V: TRBV10-2; J: TRBJ2-1; size: NA
CDR3: CASSPSSGEQYF; DNA: TGTGCCAGCAGCCCCTCCTCCGGCGAGCAGTACTTC; D: NA; V: TRBV3-1/TRBV3-2; J: TRBJ2-7; size: NA
CDR3: CASSSYNSPLHF; DNA: TGTGCCAGCAGCTCCTACAATTCACCCCTCCACTTT; D: NA; V: TRBV27; J: TRBJ1-6; size: NA
CDR3: CASSQGTGPEETQYF; DNA: TGCGCCAGCAGCCAAGGGACAGGACCTGAAGAGACCCAGTACTTC; D: TRBD1; V: TRBV4-3; J: TRBJ2-5; size: NA
CDR3: CASSPDSSNQPQHF; DNA: TGTGCCAGCAGTCCTGACAGTAGCAATCAGCCCCAGCATTTT; D: NA; V: TRBV2; J: TRBJ1-5; size: few
CDR3: CASSFNREIGGYF; DNA: TGTGCCAGCAGTTTCAACAGGGAAATAGGAGGGTATTTT; D: NA; V: TRBV6-2/TRBV6-3; J: TRBJ2-3; size: NA
CDR3: CASSRTRQGSKWAFF; DNA: TGTGCCAGCAGCCGTACCCGACAGGGGTCTAAGTGGGCTTTCTTT; D: TRBD1; V: TRBV6-5; J: TRBJ1-1; size: NA
CDR3: CASSQDVVVGQKFF; DNA: TGTGCCAGCAGCCAAGACGTGGTGGTAGGACAGAAGTTCTTC; D: NA; V: TRBV3-1/TRBV3-2; J: TRBJ2-1; size: NA
CDR3: CASREGEKLFF; DNA: TGTGCCAGTAGGGAGGGTGAAAAACTGTTTTTT; D: NA; V: TRBV28; J: TRBJ1-4; size: NA
CDR3: CASSSSGGRIDEQYF; DNA: TGTGCCAGCAGTTCGTCAGGGGGCCGAATCGACGAGCAGTACTTC; D: TRBD1; V: TRBV6-6; J: TRBJ2-7; size: NA
CDR3: CATSRGSGGAETQYF; DNA: TGTGCCACCAGCAGAGGTAGCGGGGGTGCAGAGACCCAGTACTTC; D: TRBD2; V: TRBV15; J: TRBJ2-5; size: NA
CDR3: CAWSSFFRTSGFYEQYF; DNA: TGTGCCTGGAGTTCCTTTTTTAGGACTAGCGGGTTTTACGAGCAGTACTTC; D: TRBD2; V: TRBV30; J: TRBJ2-7; size: NA
CDR3: CASSHSTGTAEAFF; DNA: TGTGCCAGCTCACATTCCACAGGGACGGCTGAAGCTTTCTTT; D: NA; V: TRBV18; J: TRBJ1-1; size: NA
CDR3: CASSPRDAYEQYF; DNA: TGTGCCAGCTCACCGCGGGACGCCTACGAGCAGTACTTC; D: NA; V: TRBV18; J: TRBJ2-7; size: NA
CDR3: CASSLEGPYNEQFF; DNA: TGTGCCAGCAGCTTGGAGGGCCCCTACAATGAGCAGTTCTTC; D: NA; V: TRBV13; J: TRBJ2-1; size: NA
CDR3: CASSHLTGVSETEAFF; DNA: TGTGCCAGCAGCCACCTAACAGGGGTATCGGAAACTGAAGCTTTCTTT; D: TRBD1; V: TRBV14; J: TRBJ1-1; size: NA
CDR3: CASSSTSQGAKKLFF; DNA: TGTGCCAGCAGCTCCACCTCCCAGGGGGCAAAAAAACTGTTTTTT; D: TRBD1; V: TRBV7-2; J: TRBJ1-4; size: NA
CDR3: CAISEGEPYEQYF; DNA: TGTGCCATCAGTGAGGGGGAGCCCTACGAGCAGTACTTC; D: NA; V: TRBV10-3; J: TRBJ2-7; size: NA
CDR3: CASSYRTGTNTEAFF; DNA: TGTGCCAGCAGCTACCGGACAGGGACGAACACTGAAGCTTTCTTT; D: TRBD1; V: TRBV7-2; J: TRBJ1-1; size: once
CDR3: CASCGLAPNTGELFF; DNA: TGCGCCAGCTGTGGACTAGCGCCGAACACCGGGGAGCTGTTTTTT; D: TRBD2; V: TRBV5-1; J: TRBJ2-2; size: once
CDR3: CASSLTGTDTQYF; DNA: TGTGCCAGCAGCTTGACAGGCACAGATACGCAGTATTTT; D: NA; V: TRBV5-6; J: TRBJ2-3; size: NA
CDR3: CAWSRGAGGQPQHF; DNA: TGTGCCTGGAGTAGGGGGGCAGGGGGGCAGCCCCAGCATTTT; D: TRBD1; V: TRBV30; J: TRBJ1-5; size: NA